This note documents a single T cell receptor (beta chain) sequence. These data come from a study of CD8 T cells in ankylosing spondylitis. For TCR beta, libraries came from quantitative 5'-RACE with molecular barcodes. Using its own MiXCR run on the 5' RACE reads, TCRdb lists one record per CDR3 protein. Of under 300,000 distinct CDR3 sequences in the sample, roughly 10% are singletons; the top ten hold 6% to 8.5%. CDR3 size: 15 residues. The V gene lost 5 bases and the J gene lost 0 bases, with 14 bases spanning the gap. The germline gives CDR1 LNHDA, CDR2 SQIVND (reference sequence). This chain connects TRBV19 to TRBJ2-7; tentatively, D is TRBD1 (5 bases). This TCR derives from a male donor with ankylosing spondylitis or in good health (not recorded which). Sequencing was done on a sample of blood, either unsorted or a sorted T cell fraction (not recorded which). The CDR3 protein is CASSQQAISSYEQYF. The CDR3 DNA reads TGTGCCAGTAGTCAACAGGCGATTAGCTCCTACGAGCAGTACTTC.